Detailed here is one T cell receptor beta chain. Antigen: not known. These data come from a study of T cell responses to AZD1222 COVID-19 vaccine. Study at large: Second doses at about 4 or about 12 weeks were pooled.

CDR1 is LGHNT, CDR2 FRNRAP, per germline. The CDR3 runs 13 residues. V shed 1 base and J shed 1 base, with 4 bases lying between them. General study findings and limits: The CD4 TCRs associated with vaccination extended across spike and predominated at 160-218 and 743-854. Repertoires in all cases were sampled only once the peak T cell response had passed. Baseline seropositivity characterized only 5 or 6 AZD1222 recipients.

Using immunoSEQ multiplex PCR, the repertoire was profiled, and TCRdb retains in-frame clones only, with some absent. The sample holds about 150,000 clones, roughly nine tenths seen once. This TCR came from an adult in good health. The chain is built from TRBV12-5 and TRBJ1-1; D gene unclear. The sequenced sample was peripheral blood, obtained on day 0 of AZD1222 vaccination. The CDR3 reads CASGLEANTEAFF. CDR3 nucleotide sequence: TGTGCTAGTGGTTTGGAAGCGAACACTGAAGCTTTCTTT.